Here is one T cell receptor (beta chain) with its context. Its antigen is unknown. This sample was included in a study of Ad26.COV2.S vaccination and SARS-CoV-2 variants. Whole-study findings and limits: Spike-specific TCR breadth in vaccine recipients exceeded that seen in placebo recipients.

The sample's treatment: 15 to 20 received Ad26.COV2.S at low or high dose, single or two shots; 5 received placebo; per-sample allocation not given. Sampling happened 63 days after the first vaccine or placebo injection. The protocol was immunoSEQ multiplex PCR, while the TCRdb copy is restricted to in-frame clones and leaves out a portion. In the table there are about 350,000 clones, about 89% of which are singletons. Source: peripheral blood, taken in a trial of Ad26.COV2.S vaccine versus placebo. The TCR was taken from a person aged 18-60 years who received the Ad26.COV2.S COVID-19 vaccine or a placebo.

CDR3 amino acids: CASSYEGRRETQYF. The CDR3 DNA follows: TGTGCCAGCAGTTACGAGGGGCGGAGAGAGACCCAGTACTTC. V gene TRBV6-2 or TRBV6-3 combines with J gene TRBJ2-5; tentatively, D is TRBD1 or TRBD2 (5 bases each). Per germline, CDR1 MNHEY and CDR2 SVGEGT. CDR3 length equals 14 residues. V was trimmed by 2 bases and J by 4 bases, leaving 11 bases between them.